This record concerns one T cell receptor (beta chain) sequence. These data belong to a study of PD-L1 blockade in urothelial cancer. On the study more broadly: Each patient had 0 to 3 earlier chemotherapy regimens. The authors examined blood 3 weeks (second dose) and 6 weeks after treatment start.

Losses at the gene ends were 3 bases for V and 0 bases for J; bases not matched to a gene: 6. CDR1 is SGHRS and CDR2 is YFSETQ in the germline V gene. CDR3 length: 17 amino acids. TCR analog templates of synthetic origin were spiked into each PCR. Data came from immunoSEQ multiplex PCR; TCRdb stores just in-frame clones and leaves some out. Here the sample spans around 51,000 clones, around 87% being singletons. The gene calls are TRBV5-1 and TRBJ1-2; 12 bases map to TRBD1. This TCR came from a man aged 60-69 years with urothelial cancer. The sequencing here drew on PBMCs, taken around atezolizumab (anti-PD-L1) treatment. CDR3 loop: CASSSTGTGGSNYGYTF. CDR3 DNA: TGCGCCAGCAGCTCCACCGGGACAGGGGGCTCTAACTATGGCTACACCTTC.